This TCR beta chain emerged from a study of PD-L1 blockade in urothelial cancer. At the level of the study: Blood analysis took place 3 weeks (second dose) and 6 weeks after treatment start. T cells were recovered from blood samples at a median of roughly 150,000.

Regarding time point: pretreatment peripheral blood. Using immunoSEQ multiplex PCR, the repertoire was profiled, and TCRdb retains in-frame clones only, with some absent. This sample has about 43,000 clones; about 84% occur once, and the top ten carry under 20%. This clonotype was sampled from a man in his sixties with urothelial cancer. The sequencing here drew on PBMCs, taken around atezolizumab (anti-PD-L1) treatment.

Here the CDR3 DNA reads TGTGCCAGCAGCCAGGGGGCTAGCGAAAAACTGTTTTTT. Translating gives CASSQGASEKLFF. The chain carries TRBV11-2 and TRBJ1-4; 8 bases agree with TRBD1. Germline V lookup: CDR1 SGHAT, CDR2 FQNNGV. This CDR3 has 13 residues. After removal of 5 bases from V and 8 bases from J, the junction contained 4 bases not matched to a gene.